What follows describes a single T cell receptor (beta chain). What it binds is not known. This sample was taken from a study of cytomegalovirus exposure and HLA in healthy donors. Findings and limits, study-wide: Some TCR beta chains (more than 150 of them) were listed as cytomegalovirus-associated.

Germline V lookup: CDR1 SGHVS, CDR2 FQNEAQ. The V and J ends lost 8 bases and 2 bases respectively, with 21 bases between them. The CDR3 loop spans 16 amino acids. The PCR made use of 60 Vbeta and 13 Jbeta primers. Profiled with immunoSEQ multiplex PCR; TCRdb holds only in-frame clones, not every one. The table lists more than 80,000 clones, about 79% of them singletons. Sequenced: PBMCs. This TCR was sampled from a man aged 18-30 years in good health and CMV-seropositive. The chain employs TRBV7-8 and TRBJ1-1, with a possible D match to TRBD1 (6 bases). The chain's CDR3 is CASFMTGGARNTEAFF. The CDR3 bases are TGTGCCAGCTTCATGACGGGGGGGGCTAGAAACACTGAAGCTTTCTTT.